This T cell receptor (beta chain) stems from a study of T cell repertoires in cytomegalovirus infection. Whole-study findings and limits: What dominated the ex vivo response were HLA-C-restricted CMV-specific TCR beta clonotypes. CMV carriers with the relevant HLA were identified by cumulative public TCR beta family frequency.

CDR3 length equals 16 residues. Germline V gene sequence: CDR1 SNHLY, CDR2 FYNNEI. The V end lost 4 bases, the J end lost 1 base, and 13 bases lay between the germline ends. Remarks on this clonotype: The target antigen is unknown.

MiXCR, applied by TCRdb to the reads, yields one record per CDR3 protein. The sample includes hundreds of thousands of distinct CDR3 sequences, 30% to 40% of them seen just once. The chain couples TRBV2 to TRBJ2-2; D gene uncertain. The sample here was cultured PBMCs, taken from culture after CMV antigen stimulation. The clonotype comes from a human donor in good health (CMV status not recorded). Some clones in this sample may be carry-over from other donors' samples. CDR3: CASSVSRLVNTGELFF. As DNA, the CDR3 is TGTGCCAGCAGTGTTTCCAGGCTCGTGAACACCGGGGAGCTGTTTTTT. The whole variable domain, remainder taken from reference TRBV2 and TRBJ2-2, is EPEVTQTPSHQVTQMGQEVILRCVPISNHLYFYWYRQILGQKVEFLVSFYNNEISEKSEIFDDQFSVERPDGSNFTLKIRSTKLEDSAMYFCASSVSRLVNTGELFFGEGSRLTVL.